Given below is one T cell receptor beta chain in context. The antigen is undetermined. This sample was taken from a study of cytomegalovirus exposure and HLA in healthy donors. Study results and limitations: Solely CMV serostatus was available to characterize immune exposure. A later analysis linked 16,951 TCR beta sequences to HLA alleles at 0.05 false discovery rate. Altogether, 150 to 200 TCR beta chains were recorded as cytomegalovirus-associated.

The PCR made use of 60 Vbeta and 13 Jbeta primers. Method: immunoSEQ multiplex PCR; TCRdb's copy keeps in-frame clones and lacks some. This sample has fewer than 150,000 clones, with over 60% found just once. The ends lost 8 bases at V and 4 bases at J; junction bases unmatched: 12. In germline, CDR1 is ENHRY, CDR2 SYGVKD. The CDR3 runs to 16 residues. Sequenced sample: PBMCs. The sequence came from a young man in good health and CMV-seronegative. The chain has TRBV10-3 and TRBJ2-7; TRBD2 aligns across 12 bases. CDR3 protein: CAIDDRTSGKVYEQYF. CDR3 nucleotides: TGTGCCATCGACGACCGGACTAGCGGGAAGGTATACGAGCAGTACTTC.